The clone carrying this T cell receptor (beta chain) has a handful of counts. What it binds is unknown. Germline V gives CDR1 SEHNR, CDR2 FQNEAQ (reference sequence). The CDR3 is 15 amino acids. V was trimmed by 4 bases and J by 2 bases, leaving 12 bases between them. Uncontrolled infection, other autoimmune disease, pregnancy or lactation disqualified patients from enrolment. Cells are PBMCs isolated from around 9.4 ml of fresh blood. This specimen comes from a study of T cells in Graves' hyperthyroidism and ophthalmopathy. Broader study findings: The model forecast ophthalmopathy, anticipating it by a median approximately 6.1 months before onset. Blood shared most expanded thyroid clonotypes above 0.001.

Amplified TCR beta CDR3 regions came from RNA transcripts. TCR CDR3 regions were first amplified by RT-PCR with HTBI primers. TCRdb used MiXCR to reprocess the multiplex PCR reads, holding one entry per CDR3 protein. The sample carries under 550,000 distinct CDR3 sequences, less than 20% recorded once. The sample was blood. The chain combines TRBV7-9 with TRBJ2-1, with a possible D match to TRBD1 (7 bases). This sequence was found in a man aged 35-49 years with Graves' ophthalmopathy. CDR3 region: CASSWQGGAYNEQFF. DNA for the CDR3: TGTGCCAGCAGCTGGCAGGGGGGAGCCTACAATGAGCAGTTCTTC.